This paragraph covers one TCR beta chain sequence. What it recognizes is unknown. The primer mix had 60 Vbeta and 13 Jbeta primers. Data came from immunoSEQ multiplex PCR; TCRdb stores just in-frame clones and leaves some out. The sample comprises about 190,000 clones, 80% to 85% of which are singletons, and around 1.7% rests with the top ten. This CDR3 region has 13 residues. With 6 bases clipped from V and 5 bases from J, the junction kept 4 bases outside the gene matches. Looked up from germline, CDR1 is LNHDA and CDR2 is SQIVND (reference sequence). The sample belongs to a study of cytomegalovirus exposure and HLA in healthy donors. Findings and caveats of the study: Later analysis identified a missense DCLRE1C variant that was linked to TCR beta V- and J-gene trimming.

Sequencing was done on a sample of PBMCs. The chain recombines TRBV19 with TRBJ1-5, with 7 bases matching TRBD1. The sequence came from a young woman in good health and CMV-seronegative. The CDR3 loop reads CASRGGSHQPQHF. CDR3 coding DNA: TGTGCCAGTAGAGGGGGCTCCCATCAGCCCCAGCATTTT.